Shown below are 2 T cell receptor beta chains from a single sample sequenced in a study of shared clonotypes between healthy human individuals. Measured with immunoSEQ multiplex PCR; TCRdb has only the in-frame clones, and not every one. The table has about 690,000 clones, around 91% seen once; the top ten hold 30% to 35%. Sequenced sample: memory CD8+ T cells from PBMCs. Subset indicated: CD45RO+ cells pooled with CCR7-negative TemRA cells. These receptors were obtained from a man between 18 and 35 years old in good health. Some clones in this sample may be carry-over from other donors' samples.

This chain links TRBV5-4 with TRBJ1-4, with unresolved D. CDR1 and CDR2 from the germline V gene are SGHNT and YYREEE (reference sequence). CDR3 length: 16 residues. The germline V and J ends were trimmed by 2 bases and 2 bases, with 13 bases remaining between them. Here the CDR3 reads CASSFGPLTTNEKLFF. CDR3 bases: TGTGCCAGCAGCTTTGGGCCCCTCACTACTAATGAAAAACTGTTTTTT.

CDR3 bases: TGTGCTAGTGGTTTGGGGCAGAGGAACACTGAAGCTTTCTTT. It translates to CASGLGQRNTEAFF. The chain is built from TRBV12-5 and TRBJ1-1; D remains unclear. Between the trimmed V and J ends, which lost 1 base and 1 base, there was a span of 7 bases. This CDR3 is built from 14 residues. From germline, CDR1 is LGHNT and CDR2 FRNRAP.